Each of the 26 T cell receptor beta chains below was sequenced from the same sample in a study of beta chain features in type 1 diabetes. Study-wide findings and caveats: All four CD4+ subsets of Type 1 diabetes patients contained TCRB CDR3s that were moderately but significantly shorter.

What was sequenced were expressed TCRB transcripts, since all of the isolated RNA had been reverse transcribed. The method was immunoSEQ multiplex PCR; TCRdb's version includes in-frame clones alone and lacks a portion of them. Of 300,000 to 400,000 clones listed, roughly 9% are singletons. For these receptors, no antigen is known. Input material: central memory CD4+ T cells from blood. Source of these receptors: a man in his thirties or forties with type 1 diabetes.

J is TRBJ2-3 and V is TRBV6-5, with D maybe TRBD2 (6 bases). Per the germline V gene, CDR1 is MNHEY and CDR2 is SVGAGI. The germline V and J ends were trimmed by 2 bases and 2 bases, with 11 bases remaining between them. CDR3 length: 15 amino acids. CDR3 residues: CASSYIAGPTDTQYF. CDR3 in DNA: TGTGCCAGCAGTTACATCGCGGGGCCCACAGATACGCAGTATTTT.

The V call is TRBV11-2, the J call TRBJ1-1; possibly TRBD1 for D (6 bases). CDR1 SGHAT and CDR2 FQNNGV come from the germline V gene. The CDR3 consists of 16 residues. V was clipped by 3 bases and J by 4 bases, with 18 bases between them. CDR3 sequence (DNA): TGTGCCAGCAGCTTGCATCGTACTAAGGGGGGCACTGAAGCTTTCTTT. It codes for CASSLHRTKGGTEAFF.

The gene calls are TRBV30 and TRBJ1-2; no firm D call. The germline V gene has CDR1 GTSNPN and CDR2 SVGIG (reference sequence). The CDR3 is 11 amino acids. V lost 7 bases to trimming and J lost 4 bases, with 10 bases between them. The CDR3 DNA is TGTGCCTTAAAGAACCTCTATGGCTACACCTTC. Translating gives CALKNLYGYTF.

There are many counts of this clone. The chain joins TRBV7-9 to TRBJ2-7; D not certain. The CDR3 covers 13 residues. The V and J ends lost 5 bases and 2 bases respectively, with 10 bases between them. Germline CDR1 is SEHNR and CDR2 is FQNEAQ (reference sequence). The CDR3 loop reads CASSADGPYEQYF. The CDR3 coding sequence is TGTGCCAGCAGCGCAGACGGGCCCTACGAGCAGTACTTC.

The CDR3, as DNA: TGTGCCAGCAGTTTAGGGGCGGGCCGCAGGGAGACCCAGTACTTC. Amino acid sequence: CASSLGAGRRETQYF. V gene TRBV28 combines with J gene TRBJ2-5; D may match TRBD1 or TRBD2 (5 bases each). CDR1 and CDR2 (germline): MDHEN, SYDVKM. Trimming removed 2 bases at V and 5 bases at J, with 15 bases between. The length of the CDR3 is 15 residues.

This clone showed up just a few times. The CDR3 DNA is TGTGCCAGCAGCAGTGAGGGTGGCTACACCTTC. It is translated as CASSSEGGYTF. V gene TRBV28 combines with J gene TRBJ1-2; D gene uncertain. Per germline, CDR1 MDHEN and CDR2 SYDVKM. The CDR3 contains 11 residues. The V gene lost 6 bases and the J gene lost 7 bases, with 9 bases spanning the gap.

The chain uses TRBV4-3 and TRBJ2-1, with TRBD1 matching 7 bases. This CDR3 is 14 amino acids long. The J segment lost 6 bases and the V segment lost 0 bases, leaving 2 bases of the junction unmatched. The germline V gene has CDR1 LGHNA and CDR2 YSLEER. CDR3 in amino acids: CASSQEYRGNEQFF. Written as DNA, the CDR3 is TGCGCCAGCAGCCAAGAGTACAGGGGCAATGAGCAGTTCTTC.

This clone was counted many times. This rearrangement joins TRBV9 to TRBJ2-5; D call uncertain. Germline V gives CDR1 SGDLS, CDR2 YYNGEE. The germline V and J ends were trimmed by 4 bases and 5 bases, with 9 bases remaining between them. CDR3 size: 12 residues. CDR3 amino acids: CASSSLTETQYF. The CDR3 nucleotides read TGTGCCAGCAGCTCCTTAACGGAGACCCAGTACTTC.

The V call is TRBV28, the J call TRBJ2-5; 8 bases agree with TRBD1. After removal of 2 bases from V and 5 bases from J, the junction contained 4 bases not matched to a gene. The CDR3 extends over 14 amino acids. The V gene's germline CDR1 is MDHEN and CDR2 SYDVKM. The CDR3 region is CASSLSGQGETQYF. CDR3 DNA: TGTGCCAGCAGTTTAAGTGGACAGGGTGAGACCCAGTACTTC.

This clone has just a few counts. This chain uses TRBV2 with TRBJ2-2; TRBD2 matches 9 bases. The CDR3 is 14 residues long. J was trimmed by 5 bases and V by 7 bases; bases with no gene match: 5. Germline V gene lookup returns CDR1 SNHLY and CDR2 FYNNEI. In DNA form, the CDR3 reads TGTGCCAGCATAAAAACTAGCGGGACCGGGGAGCTGTTTTTT. Amino acids: CASIKTSGTGELFF. Full variable domain (outside the CDR3, taken from reference TRBV2 and TRBJ2-2): EPEVTQTPSHQVTQMGQEVILRCVPISNHLYFYWYRQILGQKVEFLVSFYNNEISEKSEIFDDQFSVERPDGSNFTLKIRSTKLEDSAMYFCASIKTSGTGELFFGEGSRLTVL.

This clone was detected only a few times. The genes are TRBV2 and TRBJ2-5; 9 positions agree with TRBD1. Germline V CDR1 and CDR2: SNHLY, FYNNEI. With 8 bases clipped from V and 5 bases from J, the junction kept 9 bases outside the gene matches. The length of the CDR3 is 14 residues. The CDR3 spells CASGRDREGETQYF. DNA for the CDR3: TGTGCCAGCGGGCGGGACAGGGAAGGGGAGACCCAGTACTTC.

This sequence joins TRBV9 and TRBJ2-5, with 12 positions matching TRBD2. CDR3 length: 15 residues. CDR1 and CDR2 from the germline V gene are SGDLS and YYNGEE. Trimming cost V 0 bases and J 5 bases; bases outside gene matches: 2. The chain's CDR3 is CASSVGLAGGETQYF. The CDR3 DNA is TGTGCCAGCAGCGTAGGCCTAGCGGGAGGGGAGACCCAGTACTTC. Based on the CDR3 plus reference TRBV9 and TRBJ2-5, the full variable domain is DSGVTQTPKHLITATGQRVTLRCSPRSGDLSVYWYQQSLDQGLQFLIQYYNGEERAKGNILERFSAQQFPDLHSELNLSSLELGDSALYFCASSVGLAGGETQYFGPGTRLLVL.

The sample holds a few counts of this clone. This chain joins TRBV7-9 and TRBJ2-6, with D possibly TRBD2 on 5 matching bases. Trimming removed 1 base at V and 9 bases at J, with 10 bases between. Germline V gene sequence: CDR1 SEHNR, CDR2 FQNEAQ (reference sequence). This CDR3 comprises 14 residues. The CDR3 DNA follows: TGTGCCAGCAGCTTAGACGGGGATATCAACGTCCTGACTTTC. Its translation is CASSLDGDINVLTF.

This clone was recorded many times. The chain employs TRBV28 and TRBJ2-1; 9 nucleotides align to TRBD1. Germline CDR1 is MDHEN and CDR2 is SYDVKM. CDR3 length: 15 amino acids. Trimming at V came to 5 bases and at J to 5 bases, leaving 7 bases not matched to a gene. The CDR3 protein is CASSPWDRVNNEQFF. For the CDR3, the DNA is TGTGCCAGCAGTCCTTGGGACAGGGTTAACAATGAGCAGTTCTTC.

This clone was seen a few times. J is TRBJ2-5 and V is TRBV5-1, with D unclear. The V gene's germline CDR1 is SGHRS and CDR2 YFSETQ. This CDR3 is built from 15 residues. V was cut by 2 bases and J by 1 base, with 12 bases left in between. CDR3 region: CASSLDGRGQETQYF. The CDR3 DNA reads as TGCGCCAGCAGCTTAGATGGTCGCGGCCAAGAGACCCAGTACTTC.

The chain has TRBV7-9 and TRBJ2-7; D gene unclear. V lost 2 bases, J lost 2 bases, and 10 bases lay in between. Germline assignment: CDR1 SEHNR and CDR2 FQNEAQ (reference sequence). The CDR3 has 14 residues. The CDR3 here is CASSLRTQTYEQYF. The DNA for the CDR3 is TGTGCCAGCAGCTTACGAACGCAGACCTACGAGCAGTACTTC. Full variable domain (rest looked up from reference TRBV7-9 and TRBJ2-7): DTGVSQNPRHKITKRGQNVTFRCDPISEHNRLYWYRQTLGQGPEFLTYFQNEAQLEKSRLLSDRFSAERPKGSFSTLEIQRTEQGDSAMYLCASSLRTQTYEQYFGPGTRLTVT.

The V call is TRBV2, the J call TRBJ1-2; 9 nucleotides align to TRBD1. The CDR3 is 15 amino acids. CDR1 is SNHLY and CDR2 is FYNNEI in the germline V gene. V lost 4 bases, J lost 0 bases, and 3 bases stayed unmatched. The CDR3 nucleotides are TGTGCCAGCAGTGCCTGGACAGGGGCTAACTATGGCTACACCTTC. The encoded protein is CASSAWTGANYGYTF. Combining the CDR3 with reference TRBV2 and TRBJ1-2 gives the whole variable domain EPEVTQTPSHQVTQMGQEVILRCVPISNHLYFYWYRQILGQKVEFLVSFYNNEISEKSEIFDDQFSVERPDGSNFTLKIRSTKLEDSAMYFCASSAWTGANYGYTFGSGTRLTVV.

V and J are TRBV7-9 and TRBJ1-4; TRBD1 aligns across 8 bases. CDR1 is SEHNR, CDR2 FQNEAQ, per germline (reference sequence). The length of the CDR3 is 17 residues. After removal of 5 bases from V and 2 bases from J, the junction contained 10 bases not matched to a gene. The CDR3, as DNA: TGTGCCAGCAGCCCAGGACAGGGAACGGGGACTAATGAAAAACTGTTTTTT. It is translated as CASSPGQGTGTNEKLFF.

This clone was seen more than once but under ten times. V usage is TRBV7-2 and J usage is TRBJ1-2; a possible D gene is TRBD1 (5 bases). Trimming stripped 3 bases from V and 4 bases from J, with 6 bases between. The CDR3 extends over 12 amino acids. Germline CDR1 reads SGHTA; CDR2 reads FQGNSA. This CDR3 is CASSLDIYGYTF. The CDR3, as DNA: TGTGCCAGCAGCTTGGACATCTATGGCTACACCTTC.

This clone has only a few counts. V and J are TRBV7-9 and TRBJ2-7; no clear D gene. CDR1 and CDR2 from the germline V gene are SEHNR and FQNEAQ (reference sequence). Deletions cut 1 base from V and 12 bases from J, with 13 bases between. This CDR3 comprises 12 residues. The CDR3, as DNA: TGTGCCAGCAGCTTAGAGCAGAAAGGTCTGTACTTC. This gives the protein CASSLEQKGLYF.

This clone showed up just a few times. V and J are TRBV6-1 and TRBJ2-7, with TRBD1 identical over 12 bases. V lost 3 bases, J lost 6 bases, and 6 bases stayed unmatched. The CDR3 covers 15 residues. Germline CDR1 and CDR2: MNHNS and SASEGT. CDR3 bases: TGTGCCAGCAGTGACACCGGGACAGGGGGCTTCGAGCAGTACTTC. It encodes CASSDTGTGGFEQYF.

A few counts support this clone. The V and J genes are TRBV9 and TRBJ1-2; 8 nucleotides match TRBD1. V was pared by 0 bases and J by 5 bases, with 3 bases of the junction left unmatched. Germline V lookup: CDR1 SGDLS, CDR2 YYNGEE. The CDR3 has 14 amino acids. The CDR3 coding sequence is TGTGCCAGCAGCGTAGGGACAGGGCGGTATGGCTACACCTTC. It translates to CASSVGTGRYGYTF.

The chain couples TRBV11-2 to TRBJ2-7; D perhaps matches TRBD2 (5 bases). Deletions cut 11 bases from V and 0 bases from J, with 8 bases between. Per germline, CDR1 SGHAT and CDR2 FQNNGV. This CDR3 is 11 amino acids long. CDR3 region: CASGSSYEQYF. The CDR3 DNA is TGTGCCTCGGGGAGCTCCTACGAGCAGTACTTC. Based on the CDR3 plus reference TRBV11-2 and TRBJ2-7, the full variable domain is EAGVAQSPRYKIIEKRQSVAFWCNPISGHATLYWYQQILGQGPKLLIQFQNNGVVDDSQLPKDRFSAERLKGVDSTLKIQPAKLEDSAVYLCASGSSYEQYFGPGTRLTVT.

The V call is TRBV7-9, the J call TRBJ2-7, with 7 bases that match TRBD2. This CDR3 has 15 residues. Trimming at V came to 4 bases and at J to 5 bases, leaving 11 bases not matched to a gene. Germline V CDR1 and CDR2: SEHNR, FQNEAQ (reference sequence). The DNA for the CDR3 is TGTGCCAGCAGCTCGGGGGGAGATGGTAGCCACGAGCAGTACTTC. Translated: CASSSGGDGSHEQYF.

This clone was seen a few times. This chain uses TRBV30 with TRBJ2-3, with unresolved D. This CDR3 region has 13 residues. The germline V and J ends were trimmed by 0 bases and 6 bases, with 10 bases remaining between them. Germline V gene sequence: CDR1 GTSNPN, CDR2 SVGIG (reference sequence). The CDR3 nucleotides are TGTGCCTGGAGTGTACCGAACATGGATACGCAGTATTTT. It codes for CAWSVPNMDTQYF.

A few counts support this clone. The sample has other DNA sequences that encode this CDR3 too. This rearrangement joins TRBV5-1 to TRBJ2-5; TRBD2 agrees at 12 bases. V was pared by 0 bases and J by 5 bases, with 2 bases of the junction left unmatched. CDR3 length equals 15 residues. Germline V lookup: CDR1 SGHRS, CDR2 YFSETQ. The CDR3 loop is CASSLGTSGEETQYF. The CDR3 DNA reads as TGCGCCAGCAGCTTGGGGACTAGCGGGGAGGAGACCCAGTACTTC.